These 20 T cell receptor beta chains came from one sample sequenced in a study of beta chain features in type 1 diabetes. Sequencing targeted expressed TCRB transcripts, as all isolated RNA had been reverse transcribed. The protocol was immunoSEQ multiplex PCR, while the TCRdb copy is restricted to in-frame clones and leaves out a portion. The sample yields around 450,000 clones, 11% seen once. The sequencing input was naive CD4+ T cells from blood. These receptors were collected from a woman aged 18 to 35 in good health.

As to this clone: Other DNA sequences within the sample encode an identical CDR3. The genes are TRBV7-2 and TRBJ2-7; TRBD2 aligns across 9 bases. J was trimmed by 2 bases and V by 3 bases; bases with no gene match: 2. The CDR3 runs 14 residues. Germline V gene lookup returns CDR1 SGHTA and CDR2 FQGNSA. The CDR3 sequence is CASSLAGGTYEQYF. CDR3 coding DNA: TGTGCCAGCAGCTTGGCGGGAGGGACCTACGAGCAGTACTTC.

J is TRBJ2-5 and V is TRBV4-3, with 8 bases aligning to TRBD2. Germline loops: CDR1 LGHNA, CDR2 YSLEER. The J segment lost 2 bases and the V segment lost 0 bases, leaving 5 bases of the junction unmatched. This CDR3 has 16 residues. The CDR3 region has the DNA TGCGCCAGCAGCCAAGATCGAGGGACTAGGCAAGAGACCCAGTACTTC. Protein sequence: CASSQDRGTRQETQYF.

The CDR3 region has the DNA TGTGCCAGCAGCTCGGACCTAGGGGGTTACAATGAGCAGTTCTTC. It translates to CASSSDLGGYNEQFF. J is TRBJ2-1 and V is TRBV7-2; D may be TRBD1 (6 bases). Germline loops: CDR1 SGHTA, CDR2 FQGNSA. V lost 4 bases and J 4 bases, leaving 14 bases between the germline ends. The length of the CDR3 is 15 residues.

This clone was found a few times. The CDR3 sequence is CASNEGAGEQFF. The CDR3 DNA sequence: TGCGCCAGCAATGAGGGGGCGGGTGAGCAGTTCTTC. The V call is TRBV5-1, the J call TRBJ2-1; 7 bases are a match to TRBD1. The CDR3 runs 12 residues. Germline V gene sequence: CDR1 SGHRS, CDR2 YFSETQ. V lost 6 bases and J lost 9; bases outside the gene matches: 6.

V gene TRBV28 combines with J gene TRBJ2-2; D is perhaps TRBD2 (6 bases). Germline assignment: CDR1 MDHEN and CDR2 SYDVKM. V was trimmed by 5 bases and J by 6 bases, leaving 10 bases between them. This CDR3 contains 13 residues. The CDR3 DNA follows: TGTGCCAGCAGTCCCCCGGGGGCCGGGGAGCTGTTTTTT. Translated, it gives CASSPPGAGELFF.

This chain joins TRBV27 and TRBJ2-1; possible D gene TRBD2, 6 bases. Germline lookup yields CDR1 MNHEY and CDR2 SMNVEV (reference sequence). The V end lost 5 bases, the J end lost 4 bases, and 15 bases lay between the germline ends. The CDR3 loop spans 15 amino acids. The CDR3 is CASSPRRGRYNEQFF. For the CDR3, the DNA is TGTGCCAGCAGTCCCCGGCGGGGTCGTTACAATGAGCAGTTCTTC.

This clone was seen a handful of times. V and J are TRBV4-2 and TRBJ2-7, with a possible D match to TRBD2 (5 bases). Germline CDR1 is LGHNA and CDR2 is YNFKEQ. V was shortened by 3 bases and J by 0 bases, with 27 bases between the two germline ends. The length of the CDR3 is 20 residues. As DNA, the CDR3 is TGTGCCAGCAGCCATCCCCTAGGCGGTAGTTGGGGAGCCAACTCCTACGAGCAGTACTTC. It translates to CASSHPLGGSWGANSYEQYF.

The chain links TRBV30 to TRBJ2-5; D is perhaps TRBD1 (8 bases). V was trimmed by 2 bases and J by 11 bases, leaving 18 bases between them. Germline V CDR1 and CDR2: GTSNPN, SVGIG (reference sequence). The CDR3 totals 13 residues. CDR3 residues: CAWSFGGTGEQYF. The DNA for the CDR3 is TGTGCCTGGAGTTTCGGGGGGACAGGAGAGCAGTACTTC.

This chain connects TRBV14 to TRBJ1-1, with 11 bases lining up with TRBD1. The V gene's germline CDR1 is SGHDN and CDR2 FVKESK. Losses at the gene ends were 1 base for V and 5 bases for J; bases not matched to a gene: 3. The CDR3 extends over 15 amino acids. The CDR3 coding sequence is TGTGCCAGCAGCCAAGTCGGGACAGGGGGGACTGAAGCTTTCTTT. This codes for CASSQVGTGGTEAFF. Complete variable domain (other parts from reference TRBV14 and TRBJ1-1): EAGVTQFPSHSVIEKGQTVTLRCDPISGHDNLYWYRRVMGKEIKFLLHFVKESKQDESGMPNNRFLAERTGGTYSTLKVQPAELEDSGVYFCASSQVGTGGTEAFFGQGTRLTVV.

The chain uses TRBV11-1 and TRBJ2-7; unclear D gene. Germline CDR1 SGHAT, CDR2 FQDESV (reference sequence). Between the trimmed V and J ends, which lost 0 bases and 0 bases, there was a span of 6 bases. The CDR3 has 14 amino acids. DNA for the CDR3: TGTGCCAGCAGCTTAGCTCCGAGCTCCTACGAGCAGTACGTC. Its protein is CASSLAPSSYEQYV.

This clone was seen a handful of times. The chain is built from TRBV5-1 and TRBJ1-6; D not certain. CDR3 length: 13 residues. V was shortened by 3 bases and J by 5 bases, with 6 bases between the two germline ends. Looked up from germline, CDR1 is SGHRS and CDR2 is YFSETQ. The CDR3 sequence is CASSWGDNSPLHF. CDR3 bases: TGCGCCAGCAGCTGGGGAGATAATTCACCCCTCCACTTT.

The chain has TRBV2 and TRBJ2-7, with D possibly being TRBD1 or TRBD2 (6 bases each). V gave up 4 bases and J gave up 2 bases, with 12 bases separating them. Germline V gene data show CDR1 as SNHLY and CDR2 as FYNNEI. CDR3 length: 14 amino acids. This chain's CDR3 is CASSVGGRTYEQYV. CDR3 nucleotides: TGTGCCAGCAGTGTGGGGGGCAGAACCTACGAGCAGTACGTC.

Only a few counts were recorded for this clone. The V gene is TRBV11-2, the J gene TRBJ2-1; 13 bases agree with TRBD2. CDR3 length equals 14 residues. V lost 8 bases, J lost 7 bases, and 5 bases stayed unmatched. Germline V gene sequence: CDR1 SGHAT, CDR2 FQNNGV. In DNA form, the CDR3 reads TGTGCCAGCGGAGGACTAGCGGGGGTGAATGAGCAGTTCTTC. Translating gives CASGGLAGVNEQFF. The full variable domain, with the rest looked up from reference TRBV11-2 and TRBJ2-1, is EAGVAQSPRYKIIEKRQSVAFWCNPISGHATLYWYQQILGQGPKLLIQFQNNGVVDDSQLPKDRFSAERLKGVDSTLKIQPAKLEDSAVYLCASGGLAGVNEQFFGPGTRLTVL.

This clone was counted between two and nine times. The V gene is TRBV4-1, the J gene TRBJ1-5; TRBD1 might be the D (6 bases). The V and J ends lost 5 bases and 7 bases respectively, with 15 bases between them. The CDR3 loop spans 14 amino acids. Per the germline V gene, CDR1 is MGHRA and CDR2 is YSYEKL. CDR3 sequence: CASSSTGLRQPQHF. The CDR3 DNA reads TGCGCCAGCAGCTCCACAGGGTTGAGACAGCCCCAGCATTTT.

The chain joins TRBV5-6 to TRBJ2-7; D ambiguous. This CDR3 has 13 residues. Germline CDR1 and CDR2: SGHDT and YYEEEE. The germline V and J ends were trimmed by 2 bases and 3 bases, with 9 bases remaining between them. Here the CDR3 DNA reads TGTGCCAGCAGCTTCCCCAGGCACTACGAGCAGTACTTC. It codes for CASSFPRHYEQYF.

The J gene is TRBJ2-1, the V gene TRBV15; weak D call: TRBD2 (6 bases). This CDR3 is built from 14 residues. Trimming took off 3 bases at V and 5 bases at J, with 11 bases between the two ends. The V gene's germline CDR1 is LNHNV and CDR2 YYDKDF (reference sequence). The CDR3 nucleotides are TGTGCCACCAGCAGGGCTAGCGATGACAATGAGCAGTTCTTC. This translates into CATSRASDDNEQFF.

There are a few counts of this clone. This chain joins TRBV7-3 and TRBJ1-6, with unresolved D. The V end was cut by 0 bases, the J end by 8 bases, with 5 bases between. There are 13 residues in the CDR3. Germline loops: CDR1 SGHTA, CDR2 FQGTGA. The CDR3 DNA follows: TGTGCCAGCAGCTTAACCGGAGATTCACCCCTCCACTTT. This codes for CASSLTGDSPLHF.

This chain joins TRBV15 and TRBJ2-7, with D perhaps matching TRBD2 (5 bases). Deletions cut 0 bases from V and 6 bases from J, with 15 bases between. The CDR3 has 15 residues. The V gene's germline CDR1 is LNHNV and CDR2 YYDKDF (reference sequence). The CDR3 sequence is CATSRDLAGGGEQYV. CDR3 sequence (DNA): TGTGCCACCAGCAGAGATTTGGCAGGCGGAGGCGAGCAGTACGTC.

The CDR3 coding sequence is TGCGCCAGCAGCCAAGCTTCAGGAGCGAACACCGGGGAGCTGTTTTTT. Protein product: CASSQASGANTGELFF. The chain has TRBV4-3 and TRBJ2-2; the D is unclear. With 1 base removed from V and 0 bases from J, the gap between germline ends came to 9 bases. The CDR3 contains 16 residues. The germline gives CDR1 LGHNA, CDR2 YSLEER.

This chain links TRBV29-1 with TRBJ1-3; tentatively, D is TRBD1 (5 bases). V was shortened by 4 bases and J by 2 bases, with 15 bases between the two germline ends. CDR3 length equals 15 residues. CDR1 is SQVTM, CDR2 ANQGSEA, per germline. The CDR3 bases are TGCAGCGTTGGGATGGGGCGAGGGGCTGGAAACACCATATATTTT. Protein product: CSVGMGRGAGNTIYF.